This record concerns one TCR beta chain sequence. Its matching antigen is unknown. The V gene's germline CDR1 is SGHVS and CDR2 FNYEAQ. CDR3 size: 15 residues. Trimming cost V 5 bases and J 5 bases, with 18 bases left between them. This specimen belongs to a study of T cells in Graves' hyperthyroidism and ophthalmopathy. General study points: Among thyroid clonotypes expanded above 0.001, most also appeared in blood.

The investigators amplified TCR beta CDR3 regions from RNA transcripts. A first-round RT-PCR of the TCR CDR3 used the HTBI primer set. MiXCR, applied by TCRdb to the multiplex PCR reads, yields one record per CDR3 protein. The sample lists about 570,000 distinct CDR3 sequences, about 43% seen once, with around 20% in the top ten. The TCR originated in an adult woman with Graves' disease, either hyperthyroidism or ophthalmopathy (not recorded which). V is TRBV7-6 and J is TRBJ2-5; D not certain. The specimen was peripheral blood or thyroid tissue (not recorded which). The DNA for the CDR3 is TGTGCCAGCAGCATCCAGGTGAGCTTGGGGGAGACCCAGTACTTC. This gives the protein CASSIQVSLGETQYF.